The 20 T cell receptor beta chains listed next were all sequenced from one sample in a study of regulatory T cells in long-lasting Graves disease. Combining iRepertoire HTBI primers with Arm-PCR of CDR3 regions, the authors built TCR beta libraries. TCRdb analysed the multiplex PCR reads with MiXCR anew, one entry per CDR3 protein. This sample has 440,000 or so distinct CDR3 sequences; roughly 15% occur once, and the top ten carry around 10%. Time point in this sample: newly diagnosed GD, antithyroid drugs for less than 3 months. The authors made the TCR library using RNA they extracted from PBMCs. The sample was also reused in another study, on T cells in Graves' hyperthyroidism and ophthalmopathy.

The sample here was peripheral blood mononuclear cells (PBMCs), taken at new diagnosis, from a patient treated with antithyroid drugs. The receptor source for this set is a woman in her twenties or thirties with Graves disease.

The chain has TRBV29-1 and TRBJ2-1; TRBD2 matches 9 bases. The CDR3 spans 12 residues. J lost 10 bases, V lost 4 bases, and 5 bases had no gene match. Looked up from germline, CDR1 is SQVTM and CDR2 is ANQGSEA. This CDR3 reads CSVAGLAGEQFF. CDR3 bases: TGCAGCGTTGCGGGACTAGCAGGCGAGCAGTTCTTC.

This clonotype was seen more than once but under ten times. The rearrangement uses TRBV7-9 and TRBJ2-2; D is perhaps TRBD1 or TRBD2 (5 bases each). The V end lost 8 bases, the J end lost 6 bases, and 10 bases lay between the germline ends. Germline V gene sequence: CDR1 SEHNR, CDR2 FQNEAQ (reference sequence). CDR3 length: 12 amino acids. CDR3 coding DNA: TGTGCCAGCCTAATGGGGGCCGGGGAGCTGTTTTTT. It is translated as CASLMGAGELFF.

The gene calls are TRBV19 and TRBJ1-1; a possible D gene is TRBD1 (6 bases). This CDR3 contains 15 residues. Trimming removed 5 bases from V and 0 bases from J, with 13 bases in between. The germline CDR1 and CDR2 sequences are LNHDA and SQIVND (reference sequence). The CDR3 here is CASSAQGFLNTEAFF. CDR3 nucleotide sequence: TGTGCCAGTAGTGCCCAGGGGTTTTTGAACACTGAAGCTTTCTTT.

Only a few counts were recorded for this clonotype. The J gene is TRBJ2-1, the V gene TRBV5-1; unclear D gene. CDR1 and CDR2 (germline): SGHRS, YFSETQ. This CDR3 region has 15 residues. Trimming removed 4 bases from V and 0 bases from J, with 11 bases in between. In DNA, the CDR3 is TGCGCCAGCAGCCACAGACTGGACTCCTACAATGAGCAGTTCTTC. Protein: CASSHRLDSYNEQFF.

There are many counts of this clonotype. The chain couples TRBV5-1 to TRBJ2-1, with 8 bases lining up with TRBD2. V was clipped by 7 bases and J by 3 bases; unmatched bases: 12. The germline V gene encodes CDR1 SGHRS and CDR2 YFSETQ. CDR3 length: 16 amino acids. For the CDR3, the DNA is TGCGCCAGCCGGGGGGGTGATGGGGGCGGCTACAATGAGCAGTTCTTC. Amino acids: CASRGGDGGGYNEQFF.

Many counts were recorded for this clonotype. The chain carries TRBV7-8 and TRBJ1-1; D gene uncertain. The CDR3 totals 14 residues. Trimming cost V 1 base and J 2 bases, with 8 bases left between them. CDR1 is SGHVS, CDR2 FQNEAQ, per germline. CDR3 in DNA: TGTGCCAGCAGCTTAGGGGAGGCAAACACTGAAGCTTTCTTT. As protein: CASSLGEANTEAFF.

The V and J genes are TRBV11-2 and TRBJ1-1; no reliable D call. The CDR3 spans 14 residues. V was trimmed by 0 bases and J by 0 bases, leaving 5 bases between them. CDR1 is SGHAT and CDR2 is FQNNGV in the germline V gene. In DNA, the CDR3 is TGTGCCAGCAGCTTAGAGAGCATGAACACTGAAGCTTTCTTT. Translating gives CASSLESMNTEAFF.

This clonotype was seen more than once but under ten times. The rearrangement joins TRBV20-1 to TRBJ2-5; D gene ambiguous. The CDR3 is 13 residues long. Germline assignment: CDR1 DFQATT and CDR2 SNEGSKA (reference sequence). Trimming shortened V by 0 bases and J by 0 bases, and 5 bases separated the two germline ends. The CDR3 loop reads CSARDADQETQYF. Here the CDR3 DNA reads TGCAGTGCTAGAGATGCGGACCAAGAGACCCAGTACTTC.

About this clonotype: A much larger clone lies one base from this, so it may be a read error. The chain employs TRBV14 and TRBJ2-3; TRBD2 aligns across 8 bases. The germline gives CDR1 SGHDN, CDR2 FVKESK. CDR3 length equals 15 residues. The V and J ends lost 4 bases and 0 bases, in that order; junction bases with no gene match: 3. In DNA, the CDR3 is TGTGCCAGCAGCCCACTAGCGGTGAGCACAGATACGCAGTATTTT. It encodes CASSPLAVSTDTQYF.

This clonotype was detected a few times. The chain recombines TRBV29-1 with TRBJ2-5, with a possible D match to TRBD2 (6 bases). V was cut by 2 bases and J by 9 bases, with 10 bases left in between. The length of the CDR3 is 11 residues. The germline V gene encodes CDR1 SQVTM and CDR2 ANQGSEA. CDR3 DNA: TGCAGCGTTGAAATTGGGGAGGCCCAGTACTTC. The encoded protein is CSVEIGEAQYF.

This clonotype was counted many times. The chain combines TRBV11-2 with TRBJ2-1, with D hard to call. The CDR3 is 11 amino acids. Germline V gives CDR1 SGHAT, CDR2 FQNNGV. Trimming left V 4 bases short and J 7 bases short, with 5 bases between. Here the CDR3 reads CASSYTNEQFF. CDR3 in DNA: TGTGCCAGCAGCTACACGAATGAGCAGTTCTTC.

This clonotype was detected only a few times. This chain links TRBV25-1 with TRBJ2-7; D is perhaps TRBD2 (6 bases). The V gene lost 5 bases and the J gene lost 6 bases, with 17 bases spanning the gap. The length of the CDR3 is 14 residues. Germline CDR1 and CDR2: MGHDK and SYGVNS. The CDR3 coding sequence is TGTGCCAGCAGTTTATCCGGGAGCCGGAGCGAGCAGTACTTC. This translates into CASSLSGSRSEQYF.

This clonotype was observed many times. The chain's CDR3 is CASSRTGGDTGELFF. The CDR3 nucleotides read TGTGCCAGCAGCCGGACAGGGGGGGACACCGGGGAGCTGTTTTTT. This sequence joins TRBV9 and TRBJ2-2; TRBD1 matches 10 bases. Germline V gene lookup returns CDR1 SGDLS and CDR2 YYNGEE. CDR3 length: 15 amino acids. Germline trimming cut 4 bases from V and 3 bases from J; bases unmatched to any gene: 3.

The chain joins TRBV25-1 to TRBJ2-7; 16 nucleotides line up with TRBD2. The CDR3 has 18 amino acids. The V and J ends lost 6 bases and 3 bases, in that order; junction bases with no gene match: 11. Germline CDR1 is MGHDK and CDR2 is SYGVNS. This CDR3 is CASSPRPGLAGGHYEQYF. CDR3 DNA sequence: TGTGCCAGCAGCCCCCGCCCGGGACTAGCGGGAGGGCACTACGAGCAGTACTTC.

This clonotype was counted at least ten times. CDR3 nucleotide sequence: TGCAGTGCTCCGCGGCAGGGGGGGGCCTACGAGCAGTACTTC. Its translation: CSAPRQGGAYEQYF. V usage is TRBV20-1 and J usage is TRBJ2-7; D is perhaps TRBD1 or TRBD2 (7 bases each). In germline, CDR1 is DFQATT, CDR2 SNEGSKA (reference sequence). The CDR3 covers 14 residues. Trimming removed 5 bases from V and 2 bases from J, with 16 bases in between.

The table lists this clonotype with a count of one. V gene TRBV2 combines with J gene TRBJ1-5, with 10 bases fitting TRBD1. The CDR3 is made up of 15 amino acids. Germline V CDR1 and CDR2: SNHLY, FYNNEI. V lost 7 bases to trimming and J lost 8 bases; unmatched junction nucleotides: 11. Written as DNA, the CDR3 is TGTGCCAGCAAATCGGTTGGGGGACAGGGGAAGCCCCAGCATTTT. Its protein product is CASKSVGGQGKPQHF.

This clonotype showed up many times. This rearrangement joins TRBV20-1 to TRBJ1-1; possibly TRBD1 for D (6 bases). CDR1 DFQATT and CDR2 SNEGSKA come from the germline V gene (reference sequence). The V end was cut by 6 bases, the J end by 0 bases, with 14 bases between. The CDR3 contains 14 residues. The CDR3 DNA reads TGCAGTGCCATTACAGGGACATTGAACACTGAAGCTTTCTTT. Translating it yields CSAITGTLNTEAFF.

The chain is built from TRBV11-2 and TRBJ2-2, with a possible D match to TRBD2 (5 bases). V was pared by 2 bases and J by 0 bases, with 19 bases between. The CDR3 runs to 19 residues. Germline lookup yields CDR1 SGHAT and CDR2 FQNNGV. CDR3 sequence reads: CASSLRFATYSANTGELFF. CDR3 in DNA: TGTGCCAGCAGCTTAAGGTTTGCCACGTATAGCGCGAACACCGGGGAGCTGTTTTTT.

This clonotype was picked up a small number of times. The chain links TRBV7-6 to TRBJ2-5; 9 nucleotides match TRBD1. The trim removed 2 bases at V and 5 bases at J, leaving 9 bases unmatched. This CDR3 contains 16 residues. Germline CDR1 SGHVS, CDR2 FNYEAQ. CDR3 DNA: TGTGCCAGCAGCTTAAGGGGGACAGGGTGGTTGGAGACCCAGTACTTC. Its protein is CASSLRGTGWLETQYF.

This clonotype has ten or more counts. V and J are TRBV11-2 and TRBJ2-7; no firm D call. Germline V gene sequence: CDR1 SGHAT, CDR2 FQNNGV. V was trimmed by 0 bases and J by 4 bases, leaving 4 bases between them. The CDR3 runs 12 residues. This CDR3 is CASSLDGYEQYF. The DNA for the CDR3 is TGTGCCAGCAGCTTAGATGGGTACGAGCAGTACTTC.